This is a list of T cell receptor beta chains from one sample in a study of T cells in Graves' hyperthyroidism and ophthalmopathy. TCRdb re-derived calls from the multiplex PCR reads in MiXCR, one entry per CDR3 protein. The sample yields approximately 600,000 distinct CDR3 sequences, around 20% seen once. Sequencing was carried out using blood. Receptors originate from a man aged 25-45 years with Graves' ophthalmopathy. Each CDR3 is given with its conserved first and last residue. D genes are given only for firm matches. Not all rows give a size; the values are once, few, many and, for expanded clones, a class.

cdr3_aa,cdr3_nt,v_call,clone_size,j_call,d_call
CASSRERTGAPTEAFF,TGTGCCAGCAGCCGGGAGAGGACAGGGGCTCCCACTGAAGCTTTCTTT,TRBV11-1,many,TRBJ1-1,TRBD1
CASSSGTGYYEQYF,TGTGCCAGCAGCTCCGGGACAGGGTATTACGAGCAGTACTTC,TRBV11-2,few,TRBJ2-7,TRBD1
CAWMGLWGDGNTIYF,TGTGCCTGGATGGGTCTTTGGGGCGATGGAAACACCATATATTTT,TRBV30,NA,TRBJ1-3,NA
CSARGQAINEKLFF,TGCAGTGCTAGAGGGCAGGCGATTAATGAAAAACTGTTTTTT,TRBV20-1,few,TRBJ1-4,NA
CSAQTTGYNSPLHF,TGCAGTGCCCAAACGACAGGGTATAATTCACCCCTCCACTTT,TRBV20-1,NA,TRBJ1-6,TRBD1
CACTGVMNTEAFF,TGTGCCTGTACCGGAGTCATGAACACTGAAGCTTTCTTT,TRBV6-1,many,TRBJ1-1,NA
CASSLVRGANVGELFF,TGTGCCAGCAGCTTAGTGAGGGGGGCAAACGTCGGGGAGCTGTTTTTT,TRBV11-2,NA,TRBJ2-2,NA
CASSPSATNTGELFF,TGTGCCAGCAGCCCTAGCGCTACGAACACCGGGGAGCTGTTTTTT,TRBV2,few,TRBJ2-2,NA
CAWSGQVDSPLHF,TGTGCCTGGAGTGGACAGGTAGATTCACCCCTCCACTTT,TRBV30,NA,TRBJ1-6,NA
CASAGTSGAPSREQYF,TGTGCCAGCGCCGGGACTAGCGGGGCACCCTCCCGCGAGCAGTACTTC,TRBV7-6,few,TRBJ2-7,TRBD2
CASSEGGGGYTF,TGTGCCAGCAGCGAAGGAGGGGGTGGCTACACCTTC,TRBV7-9,many,TRBJ1-2,NA
CSARDSLGERDTQYF,TGCAGTGCTAGAGATTCGTTAGGGGAGAGAGATACGCAGTATTTT,TRBV20-1,NA,TRBJ2-3,NA
CASSIWTSGRARSTGELFF,TGTGCCAGCAGCATTTGGACTAGCGGGAGGGCCCGGAGCACCGGGGAGCTGTTTTTT,TRBV13,NA,TRBJ2-2,TRBD2
CASSTRGSGYTF,TGTGCCAGTAGTACGAGGGGTTCTGGCTACACCTTC,TRBV19,few,TRBJ1-2,NA
CSASGTNYEQYF,TGCAGTGCTTCCGGGACGAACTACGAGCAGTACTTC,TRBV20-1,NA,TRBJ2-7,NA
CASMDGQETQYF,TGCGCCAGCATGGACGGGCAAGAGACCCAGTACTTC,TRBV10-2,few,TRBJ2-5,NA
CAISEFPEGSGYTF,TGTGCCATCAGTGAGTTCCCCGAAGGGTCGGGCTACACCTTC,TRBV10-3,few,TRBJ1-2,NA
CASRSKTSGRAHTGELFF,TGTGCCAGCAGATCCAAGACTAGCGGGAGGGCCCACACCGGGGAGCTGTTTTTT,TRBV6-1,few,TRBJ2-2,TRBD2
CASQRGEVEAFF,TGTGCCAGTCAAAGAGGAGAAGTTGAAGCTTTCTTT,TRBV19,NA,TRBJ1-1,NA
CASSLGRQGNGYTF,TGTGCCAGCAGCTTAGGCCGGCAGGGCAATGGCTACACCTTC,TRBV7-2,many,TRBJ1-2,NA
CASSDTDRGKQPQHF,TGTGCCAGCAGCGATACCGACAGGGGGAAACAGCCCCAGCATTTT,TRBV2,many,TRBJ1-5,TRBD1
CASTEEGTDTQYF,TGTGCCAGCACCGAGGAGGGGACAGATACGCAGTATTTT,TRBV6-1,NA,TRBJ2-3,NA
CASSPPPGQGSGYTF,TGCGCCAGCAGCCCGCCACCGGGACAGGGGAGCGGCTACACCTTC,TRBV4-1,NA,TRBJ1-2,TRBD1
CASGPGQRSEEQFF,TGTGCCAGTGGGCCGGGACAGCGAAGTGAAGAGCAGTTCTTC,TRBV19,NA,TRBJ2-1,TRBD1
CSARVDGSGNQPQHF,TGCAGTGCTAGAGTAGACGGATCGGGGAATCAGCCCCAGCATTTT,TRBV20-1,NA,TRBJ1-5,NA
CASGLVEGTSGRIGTGELFF,TGTGCTAGTGGTTTGGTAGAAGGGACTAGCGGGAGGATCGGCACCGGGGAGCTGTTTTTT,TRBV12-5,NA,TRBJ2-2,TRBD2
CASSLARTSGSFSHNEQFF,TGTGCCAGCAGCTTAGCGAGGACTAGCGGGAGTTTTTCCCACAATGAGCAGTTCTTC,TRBV7-2,few,TRBJ2-1,TRBD2